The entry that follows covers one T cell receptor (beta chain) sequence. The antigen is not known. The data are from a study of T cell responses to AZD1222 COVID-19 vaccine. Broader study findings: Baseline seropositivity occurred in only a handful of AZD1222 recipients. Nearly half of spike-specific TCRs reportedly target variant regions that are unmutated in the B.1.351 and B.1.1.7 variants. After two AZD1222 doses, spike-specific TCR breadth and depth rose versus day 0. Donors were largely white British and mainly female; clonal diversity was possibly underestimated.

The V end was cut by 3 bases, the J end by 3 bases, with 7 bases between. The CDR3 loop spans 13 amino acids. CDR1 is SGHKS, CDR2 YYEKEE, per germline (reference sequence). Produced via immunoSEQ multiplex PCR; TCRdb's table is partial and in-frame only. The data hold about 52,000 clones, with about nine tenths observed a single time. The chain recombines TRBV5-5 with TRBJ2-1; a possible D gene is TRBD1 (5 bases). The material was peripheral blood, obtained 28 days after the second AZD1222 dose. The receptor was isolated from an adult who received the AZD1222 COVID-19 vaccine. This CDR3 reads CASSSDSYNEQFF. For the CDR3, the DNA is TGTGCCAGCAGCTCTGACAGCTACAATGAGCAGTTCTTC.